These 16 T cell receptor beta chains were all obtained from the same sample, sequenced in a study of T cells in localized non-small cell lung cancer. Here immunoSEQ multiplex PCR was the method, and the copy in TCRdb shows in-frame clones only, minus some. The sample lists fewer than 90,000 clones; around 82% were seen once. The sequences come from PBMCs, collected before any cancer treatment. The receptors stem from a man aged 40 to 75 with stage II squamous cell lung carcinoma.

The V and J genes are TRBV7-9 and TRBJ2-7; D possibly uses TRBD1 or TRBD2 (5 bases each). The CDR3 contains 15 residues. Germline V gene data show CDR1 as SEHNR and CDR2 as FQNEAQ (reference sequence). V lost 5 bases and J 3 bases, leaving 17 bases between the germline ends. The CDR3 is CASSQSWGSNYEQYF. DNA for the CDR3: TGTGCCAGCAGCCAATCTTGGGGGTCTAACTACGAGCAGTACTTC.

The J gene is TRBJ2-2, the V gene TRBV5-4, with TRBD2 matching 10 bases. The germline gives CDR1 SGHNT, CDR2 YYREEE (reference sequence). This CDR3 is built from 14 residues. The V and J ends lost 3 bases and 6 bases, in that order; junction bases with no gene match: 2. This CDR3 reads CASSSSGGAGELFF. The CDR3 DNA reads TGTGCCAGCAGCTCCAGCGGGGGGGCCGGGGAGCTGTTTTTT.

The rearrangement links TRBV28 to TRBJ2-1; D unclear. The CDR3 loop spans 13 amino acids. The germline V gene has CDR1 MDHEN and CDR2 SYDVKM. V dropped 8 bases and J dropped 0 bases, with 8 bases sitting between them. Here the CDR3 reads CASGQSSYNEQFF. The CDR3 DNA follows: TGTGCCAGCGGCCAAAGCTCCTACAATGAGCAGTTCTTC.

This clone was detected only a few times. This chain joins TRBV5-1 and TRBJ2-7, with 10 bases matching TRBD1. The CDR3 runs 14 residues. Germline V lookup: CDR1 SGHRS, CDR2 YFSETQ. V shed 4 bases, J shed 1 base, and the junction held 2 bases outside the gene matches. The CDR3 protein is CASSRQGASYEQYF. The CDR3 DNA reads as TGCGCCAGCAGCCGACAGGGGGCTTCCTACGAGCAGTACTTC.

The rearrangement links TRBV4-1 to TRBJ2-2; 15 nucleotides agree with TRBD2. Germline values: CDR1 MGHRA, CDR2 YSYEKL. V dropped 3 bases and J dropped 4; count of bases not matched to a gene: 12. CDR3 size: 20 residues. This CDR3 reads CASSQTGTSGGPPSTGELFF. CDR3 sequence (DNA): TGCGCCAGCAGCCAGACCGGGACTAGCGGGGGGCCGCCGAGCACCGGGGAGCTGTTTTTT.

This clone was seen a handful of times. The chain couples TRBV5-1 to TRBJ1-4; a weak D match, TRBD1 (5 bases). The CDR3 consists of 12 residues. Germline loops: CDR1 SGHRS, CDR2 YFSETQ. V was shortened by 0 bases and J by 13 bases, with 10 bases between the two germline ends. DNA for the CDR3: TGCGCCAGCAGCTTGGCGGGACTGGGACTGTTTTTT. Translation: CASSLAGLGLFF.

The V gene is TRBV7-9, the J gene TRBJ1-4, with no clear D. There are 13 residues in the CDR3. Germline CDR1 is SEHNR and CDR2 is FQNEAQ (reference sequence). The ends were cut back, 6 bases at V and 8 bases at J, with 13 bases in the middle. This chain's CDR3 is CASRWTEGEKLFF. CDR3 in DNA: TGTGCCAGCAGGTGGACCGAAGGCGAAAAACTGTTTTTT.

The gene calls are TRBV5-1 and TRBJ2-1, with TRBD2 matching 16 bases. There are 16 residues in the CDR3. Germline CDR1 is SGHRS and CDR2 is YFSETQ. V was pared by 6 bases and J by 4 bases, with 4 bases of the junction left unmatched. This CDR3 is CASTGLAGGTYNEQFF. The CDR3 DNA reads as TGCGCCAGCACGGGACTAGCGGGAGGGACTTACAATGAGCAGTTCTTC. The full variable domain, with the rest looked up from reference TRBV5-1 and TRBJ2-1, is KAGVTQTPRYLIKTRGQQVTLSCSPISGHRSVSWYQQTPGQGLQFLFEYFSETQRNKGNFPGRFSGRQFSNSRSEMNVSTLELGDSALYLCASTGLAGGTYNEQFFGPGTRLTVL.

The rearrangement uses TRBV4-1 and TRBJ1-1; D possibly corresponds to TRBD1 (6 bases). V was trimmed by 6 bases and J by 4 bases, leaving 15 bases between them. The germline V gene encodes CDR1 MGHRA and CDR2 YSYEKL. The CDR3 is 14 amino acids. DNA of the CDR3: TGCGCCAGCAGTCCCCGGGGGGCAGGCACTGAAGCTTTCTTT. Encoded protein: CASSPRGAGTEAFF.

The genes are TRBV5-5 and TRBJ2-3; TRBD2 matches 8 bases. This CDR3 has 16 amino acids. J lost 0 bases, V lost 4 bases, and 7 bases had no gene match. The germline V gene has CDR1 SGHKS and CDR2 YYEKEE (reference sequence). For the CDR3, the DNA is TGTGCCAGCAGCCCTTTTAGCGGGGTAAGCACAGATACGCAGTATTTT. Translation: CASSPFSGVSTDTQYF.

The chain recombines TRBV5-4 with TRBJ2-3; 7 nucleotides line up with TRBD1. Trimming cost V 1 base and J 5 bases; bases outside gene matches: 1. The germline V gene encodes CDR1 SGHNT and CDR2 YYREEE (reference sequence). The CDR3 spans 13 residues. The CDR3 here is CASSLNRGDTQYF. The CDR3 nucleotides are TGTGCCAGCAGCTTGAACAGGGGAGATACGCAGTATTTT.

This clone was found a few times. The V and J genes are TRBV28 and TRBJ1-5; a possible D gene is TRBD1 (6 bases). Germline V gene lookup returns CDR1 MDHEN and CDR2 SYDVKM. The V and J ends lost 3 bases and 6 bases respectively, with 12 bases between them. The CDR3 loop spans 14 amino acids. CDR3 amino acids: CASSFRGAGQPQHF. CDR3 DNA sequence: TGTGCCAGCAGTTTCCGGGGGGCAGGTCAGCCCCAGCATTTT.

The J gene is TRBJ1-6, the V gene TRBV7-9; 7 positions agree with TRBD1. There are 17 residues in the CDR3. CDR1 is SEHNR and CDR2 is FQNEAQ in the germline V gene (reference sequence). J lost 7 bases, V lost 3 bases, and 12 bases had no gene match. CDR3 in amino acids: CASSLAGTASGNSPLHF. DNA of the CDR3: TGTGCCAGCAGCTTGGCCGGGACAGCCTCAGGGAATTCACCCCTCCACTTT.

This chain joins TRBV5-8 and TRBJ2-1; 7 nucleotides align to TRBD1. Germline V gene lookup returns CDR1 SGHTS and CDR2 YDEGEE. Losses at the gene ends were 2 bases for V and 5 bases for J; bases not matched to a gene: 13. The CDR3 sequence is 17 residues long. The CDR3 DNA is TGTGCCAGCAGCTTTTCCCGAGCGACAGGGAAGGACAATGAGCAGTTCTTC. Translation: CASSFSRATGKDNEQFF.

The gene calls are TRBV28 and TRBJ1-6; TRBD1 might be the D (6 bases). Looked up from germline, CDR1 is MDHEN and CDR2 is SYDVKM. CDR3 length equals 15 residues. Between the trimmed V and J ends, which lost 10 bases and 7 bases, there was a span of 20 bases. CDR3 bases: TGTGCCACCGTAGGGGGACCTATGAGGAATTCACCCCTCCACTTT. It translates to CATVGGPMRNSPLHF.

This clone was detected only once. The V and J genes are TRBV11-3 and TRBJ2-3; the D is unclear. In germline, CDR1 is SGHNT, CDR2 YENEEA. With 5 bases removed from V and 5 bases from J, the gap between germline ends came to 17 bases. The CDR3 covers 15 residues. The CDR3 reads CASSPSRLGGDTQYF. In DNA form, the CDR3 reads TGTGCCAGCAGCCCCTCTCGGCTCGGTGGAGATACGCAGTATTTT.